This T cell receptor (beta chain) came from a study of T cells in women clearing cervical HPV infection. Overall study: For cases, blood was sampled a median approximately 150 days after lesion detection, interquartile range roughly 80 to 200 days.

The V gene's germline CDR1 is MRHNA and CDR2 SNTAGT. The CDR3 has 14 amino acids. The J segment lost 7 bases and the V segment lost 3 bases, leaving 1 base of the junction unmatched. Notes on this clone: Sequencing ends 3 residues short of the CDR3 end; the germline J gene provides the rest.

Produced via immunoSEQ multiplex PCR; TCRdb's table is partial and in-frame only. The sample has 30,000 to 45,000 clones. Sequences were obtained from blood buffy coat. The chain employs TRBV6-4 and TRBJ1-6; 9 bases are a match to TRBD1. The sequence was collected from a woman between 18 and 70 years old with a cervical HPV16 infection that either progressed to CIN3+ or cleared (not recorded which). CDR3 sequence reads: CASSDGQGNSPLHF. CDR3 DNA (partial): TGTGCCAGCAGTGATGGACAGGGGAATTCACCC.